The rows below give T cell receptor beta chains drawn from one sample of a study of regulatory T cells in long-lasting Graves disease. Using its own MiXCR run on the multiplex PCR reads, TCRdb lists one record per CDR3 protein. This table has about 400,000 distinct CDR3 sequences, more than 20% appearing once. Sequenced material: peripheral blood mononuclear cells (PBMCs), taken when the disease was refractory, from a patient treated with antithyroid drugs. These receptors originate from a female donor with Graves disease. Each CDR3 is given with its conserved first and last residue. The D gene is left open where the match is weak. Size is stated for part of the rows, as once, few or many counts, or as a class when the clone is expanded.

J	V	size	D	CDR3	DNA
TRBJ2-7	TRBV18	once	TRBD1	CASSVGQGASYEQYF	TGTGCCAGCTCCGTCGGGCAGGGGGCCTCCTACGAGCAGTACTTC
TRBJ1-1	TRBV12-3/TRBV12-4	many	-	CASSLGGGRTEAFF	TGTGCCAGCAGCCTAGGGGGGGGGCGAACTGAAGCTTTCTTT
TRBJ1-5	TRBV5-1	-	TRBD1	CASSYGDRVNQPQHF	TGCGCCAGCAGTTACGGAGACAGGGTCAATCAGCCCCAGCATTTT
TRBJ2-2	TRBV27	many	TRBD1	CASSLLPGQGDTGELFF	TGTGCCAGCAGTTTATTGCCCGGACAGGGAGACACCGGGGAGCTGTTTTTT
TRBJ2-5	TRBV3-1	many	TRBD1	CASSPMTGGSAGLGETQYF	TGTGCCAGCAGCCCCATGACAGGGGGTAGCGCCGGCCTCGGAGAGACCCAGTACTTC
TRBJ2-7	TRBV4-1	-	TRBD2	CASSILAGERYEQYF	TGCGCCAGCAGCATCTTAGCGGGAGAGCGATACGAGCAGTACTTC
TRBJ2-6	TRBV7-9	many	-	CASSLFGANVLTF	TGTGCCAGCAGTTTATTTGGGGCCAACGTCCTGACTTTC
TRBJ2-3	TRBV2	-	TRBD2	CATEEREFVDTQYF	TGTGCCACCGAGGAGCGGGAGTTTGTTGATACGCAGTATTTT
TRBJ1-5	TRBV28	many	-	CASSLEDQPQHF	TGTGCCAGCAGTTTAGAAGATCAGCCCCAGCATTTT
TRBJ2-7	TRBV20-1	few	TRBD1	CSARRQGNSYEQYF	TGCAGTGCTAGACGACAGGGGAACTCCTACGAGCAGTACTTC
TRBJ1-1	TRBV20-1	few	-	CSARGTAEAFF	TGCAGTGCTAGAGGAACAGCTGAAGCTTTCTTT
TRBJ1-4	TRBV11-2	many	TRBD1	CASSSQQGTNEKLFF	TGTGCCAGCAGCTCTCAACAGGGGACTAATGAAAAACTGTTTTTT
TRBJ2-5	TRBV7-2	-	-	CASSRGRLGETQYF	TGTGCCAGCAGTCGAGGACGGCTTGGGGAGACCCAGTACTTC
TRBJ1-6	TRBV20-1	-	-	CSASAIGRGSPLHF	TGCAGTGCTAGCGCTATCGGACGGGGTTCACCCCTCCACTTT
TRBJ1-1	TRBV12-3/TRBV12-4	many	TRBD1	CASRKGDSPNTEAFF	TGTGCCAGCAGAAAGGGGGACAGCCCGAACACTGAAGCTTTCTTT
TRBJ2-1	TRBV29-1	-	TRBD2	CSVERGTPGREQFF	TGCAGCGTTGAACGGGGGACCCCCGGGAGGGAGCAGTTCTTC
TRBJ2-7	TRBV30	-	-	CAWRTRGRSEQYF	TGTGCCTGGAGAACCCGGGGGAGGAGCGAGCAGTACTTC
TRBJ2-7	TRBV4-3	-	-	CASSQDVGNGAYEQYF	TGCGCCAGCAGCCAAGATGTGGGAAACGGGGCGTACGAGCAGTACTTC
TRBJ2-7	TRBV5-6	-	-	CASSLLFAEYEQYF	TGTGCCAGCAGCTTGCTTTTCGCGGAATACGAGCAGTACTTC
TRBJ2-5	TRBV28	many	TRBD1	CASSDTGEETQYF	TGTGCCAGCAGCGATACAGGGGAGGAGACCCAGTACTTC
TRBJ1-1	TRBV5-4	few	TRBD1	CASRQGQEIRNTEAFF	TGTGCCAGCAGACAGGGACAGGAGATAAGAAACACTGAAGCTTTCTTT
TRBJ2-7	TRBV2	-	-	CASSEGPYEQYF	TGTGCCAGCAGTGAAGGACCCTACGAGCAGTACTTC
TRBJ1-6	TRBV5-1	many	TRBD1	CASRDRGDGLSPLHF	TGCGCCAGCAGAGACAGGGGGGATGGATTATCACCCCTCCACTTT
TRBJ1-2	TRBV30	-	-	CAWAGVRSGYTF	TGTGCCTGGGCAGGGGTTCGGAGTGGCTACACCTTC
TRBJ2-5	TRBV28	-	-	CAGSIPGKETQYF	TGTGCCGGCAGTATTCCGGGAAAAGAGACCCAGTACTTC
TRBJ2-7	TRBV10-2	-	-	CASSWAVGYEQYF	TGCGCCAGCAGTTGGGCCGTAGGCTACGAGCAGTACTTC
TRBJ1-5	TRBV10-3	few	-	CAISERGSSNQPQHF	TGTGCCATCAGTGAACGGGGGAGCAGCAATCAGCCCCAGCATTTT
TRBJ1-3	TRBV3-1	-	-	CASSQEGGLSGNTIYF	TGTGCCAGCAGCCAAGAAGGAGGGTTATCTGGAAACACCATATATTTT
TRBJ1-5	TRBV5-1	-	-	CARHPKIRLNQPQHF	TGCGCCAGACACCCTAAAATTCGTCTCAATCAGCCCCAGCATTTT
TRBJ2-2	TRBV7-2	many	-	CASSLDRTLRELFF	TGTGCCAGCAGCTTAGATCGGACCCTAAGGGAGCTGTTTTTT
TRBJ2-7	TRBV30	few	-	CAWSVTSHREQYF	TGTGCCTGGAGTGTCACCTCCCATAGGGAGCAGTACTTC
TRBJ2-2	TRBV7-9	-	-	CAPQDGELFF	TGTGCCCCGCAGGACGGGGAGCTGTTTTTT
TRBJ2-5	TRBV11-2	many	TRBD2	CASSPGTSAQETQYF	TGTGCCAGCAGTCCTGGGACTAGCGCGCAAGAGACCCAGTACTTC
TRBJ2-7	TRBV12-3/TRBV12-4	many	-	CASSSTGEQYF	TGTGCCAGCAGCTCAACAGGGGAGCAGTACTTC
TRBJ1-1	TRBV10-3	once	-	CAISETLKTVNTEAFF	TGTGCCATCAGTGAAACCCTTAAGACAGTGAACACTGAAGCTTTCTTT
TRBJ2-7	TRBV10-1	many	-	CASSESRGSHEQYF	TGCGCCAGCAGTGAGTCTCGGGGTTCCCACGAGCAGTACTTC
TRBJ2-7	TRBV3-1	-	-	CASSQGLAFDPYEQYF	TGTGCCAGCAGCCAGGGTCTAGCTTTCGATCCCTACGAGCAGTACTTC
TRBJ2-3	TRBV9	-	-	CASSGGADTDTQYF	TGTGCCAGCAGCGGCGGGGCGGACACAGATACGCAGTATTTT
TRBJ2-7	TRBV12-3/TRBV12-4	many	-	CATSVGTSYEQYF	TGTGCCACCAGCGTCGGGACCTCCTACGAGCAGTACTTC
TRBJ2-1	TRBV28	many	-	CASSLGAGQYNEQFF	TGTGCCAGCAGTTTGGGGGCGGGGCAGTACAATGAGCAGTTCTTC
TRBJ1-5	TRBV15	-	TRBD1	CATSMRTGFKGSQPQHF	TGTGCCACCAGCATGCGGACAGGGTTTAAGGGATCGCAGCCCCAGCATTTT
TRBJ1-1	TRBV11-2	many	-	CASSYAPGTRTEAFF	TGTGCCAGCAGCTATGCCCCGGGTACTAGGACTGAAGCTTTCTTT
TRBJ2-2	TRBV7-3	-	TRBD2	CASSLAPGLTGELFF	TGTGCCAGCAGCTTAGCTCCGGGACTAACCGGGGAGCTGTTTTTT
TRBJ2-1	TRBV28	-	TRBD1	CASSSVGGLHLEQFF	TGTGCCAGCAGCAGCGTAGGGGGCCTCCACCTCGAGCAGTTCTTC
TRBJ2-5	TRBV5-6	-	TRBD2	CASSSRLLAAYGETQYF	TGTGCCAGCAGCTCCCGATTGCTAGCGGCTTACGGAGAGACCCAGTACTTC
TRBJ2-1	TRBV7-2	-	-	CASSFKQDWGEQFF	TGTGCCAGCAGCTTTAAGCAGGATTGGGGTGAGCAGTTCTTC
TRBJ2-7	TRBV28	many	TRBD2	CASSLWGLVPYEQYF	TGTGCCAGCAGTTTATGGGGACTAGTCCCCTACGAGCAGTACTTC
TRBJ1-4	TRBV5-6	many	-	CASSLAGAGGEKLFF	TGTGCCAGCAGCTTGGCCGGGGCAGGAGGGGAAAAACTGTTTTTT
TRBJ1-3	TRBV5-1	-	-	CASSLEQDSGNTIYF	TGCGCCAGCAGCTTGGAACAGGACTCTGGAAACACCATATATTTT
TRBJ2-7	TRBV7-9	few	TRBD2	CASSLNSGAYEQYF	TGTGCCAGCAGCTTAAACAGCGGGGCCTACGAGCAGTACTTC
TRBJ2-7	TRBV12-3/TRBV12-4	-	-	CASSLEQGRYEQYF	TGTGCCAGCAGTTTAGAACAGGGTAGATACGAGCAGTACTTC
TRBJ1-1	TRBV7-2	few	TRBD1	CASSSYTGGTEAFF	TGTGCCAGCAGCTCATATACAGGGGGCACTGAAGCTTTCTTT